A selection of T cell receptor beta chains follows, all from one sample in a study of cytomegalovirus exposure and HLA in healthy donors. Repertoires were generated with immunoSEQ multiplex PCR, while TCRdb's copy carries only in-frame clones and drops some. Of tens of thousands of clones listed, approximately 81% were seen once; the top ten hold about 12%. Material for sequencing was PBMCs. The receptors derive from a woman in her late teens or twenties in good health and CMV-seropositive. Each CDR3 is given with its conserved first and last residue. A D gene is named only where the DNA matches it firmly. Clone size is shown for a subset of rows, as once, few, many or a class of expanded clone.

clone_size j_call d_call cdr3_length v_call cdr3_aa cdr3_nt
NA TRBJ1-2 TRBD1 14 TRBV27 CASGDPGQGSGYTF TGTGCCAGCGGGGACCCGGGACAGGGGAGTGGCTACACCTTC
NA TRBJ1-4 TRBD1 14 TRBV5-8 CASSRPGQDEKLFF TGTGCCAGCAGCCGCCCGGGACAGGATGAAAAACTGTTTTTT
NA TRBJ1-2 NA 16 TRBV7-2 CASSKQGQTSNYGYTF TGTGCCAGCAGCAAACAAGGACAGACATCCAACTATGGCTACACCTTC
NA TRBJ2-7 NA 15 TRBV28 CASSFGGAFSYEQYF TGTGCCAGCAGTTTTGGGGGGGCGTTCTCCTACGAGCAGTACTTC
NA TRBJ1-2 TRBD1 16 TRBV28 CASRQTGTGMGYGYTF TGTGCCAGCAGACAGACAGGGACCGGGATGGGCTATGGCTACACCTTC
once TRBJ1-2 NA 14 TRBV6-1 CASSQRGTNYGYTF TGTGCCAGCAGTCAGAGAGGAACTAACTATGGCTACACCTTC
NA TRBJ1-2 TRBD1 13 TRBV30 CAWSVTGGDGYTF TGTGCCTGGAGTGTTACAGGGGGAGATGGCTACACCTTC
NA TRBJ1-1 NA 10 TRBV6-5 CASASGEAFF TGTGCCAGCGCCTCAGGTGAAGCTTTCTTT
NA TRBJ1-2 NA 13 TRBV30 CAWSMTANYGYTF TGTGCCTGGAGTATGACAGCGAACTATGGCTACACCTTC
few TRBJ1-5 NA 13 TRBV9 CASRGRSNQPQHF TGTGCCAGCAGGGGGCGAAGCAATCAGCCCCAGCATTTT
NA TRBJ2-2 TRBD1 16 TRBV4-2 CASRIGQGTNTGELFF TGTGCCAGCAGAATAGGACAGGGGACGAACACCGGGGAGCTGTTTTTT
NA TRBJ1-2 NA 13 TRBV4-2 CASSQDTVYGYTF TGTGCCAGCAGCCAAGACACAGTCTATGGCTACACCTTC
NA TRBJ2-3 TRBD1 14 TRBV5-1 CASSLDRGTDTQYF TGCGCCAGCAGCTTGGACAGGGGGACAGATACGCAGTATTTT
NA TRBJ1-2 NA 12 TRBV19 CASSASGYGYTF TGTGCCAGTAGCGCATCGGGCTATGGCTACACCTTC
many TRBJ1-2 TRBD1 15 TRBV19 CASRPRDRVRDGYTF TGTGCCAGTAGGCCCCGGGACAGGGTACGGGATGGCTACACCTTC
NA TRBJ1-1 TRBD1 15 TRBV7-9 CASSSWEQGVTEAFF TGTGCCAGCAGCTCATGGGAACAGGGGGTGACTGAAGCTTTCTTT
NA TRBJ2-3 TRBD2 15 TRBV7-7 CASSQAGGYTDTQYF TGTGCCAGCAGCCAAGCGGGGGGCTACACAGATACGCAGTATTTT
medium-sized TRBJ1-6 NA 12 TRBV7-9 CASKGEDSPLHF TGTGCCAGCAAAGGGGAAGATTCACCCCTCCACTTT
NA TRBJ1-2 NA 14 TRBV7-9 CASSLEARGVGYTF TGTGCCAGCAGCTTAGAGGCCAGGGGAGTAGGCTACACCTTC
NA TRBJ1-5 NA 17 TRBV25-1 CASSDPHGGGLNQPQHF TGTGCCAGCAGTGACCCTCACGGGGGAGGTCTCAATCAGCCCCAGCATTTT
many TRBJ2-7 TRBD2 14 TRBV28 CASRLPGDYAEQYF TGTGCCAGCAGACTTCCTGGGGACTACGCCGAGCAGTACTTC
NA TRBJ1-2 NA 11 TRBV28 CASNRARGYTF TGTGCCAGCAATAGAGCTCGGGGCTACACCTTC
once TRBJ2-2 NA 14 TRBV30 CAWSKFGNTGELFF TGTGCCTGGAGTAAATTCGGGAACACCGGGGAGCTGTTTTTT
NA TRBJ2-7 NA 13 TRBV4-2 CASSQDGFYEQYF TGTGCCAGCAGCCAAGATGGCTTTTACGAGCAGTACTTC
NA TRBJ1-1 NA 16 TRBV28 CASSPLTGVGNTEAFF TGTGCCAGCAGTCCCTTGACGGGGGTTGGGAACACTGAAGCTTTCTTT
NA TRBJ1-2 TRBD1 14 TRBV19 CASSIFSTGDGYTF TGTGCCAGTAGTATTTTTTCCACAGGGGATGGCTACACCTTC
NA TRBJ1-1 TRBD1 15 TRBV6-5 CASSYFWTGGTEAFF TGTGCCAGCAGCTACTTCTGGACAGGGGGCACTGAAGCTTTCTTT
NA TRBJ2-5 TRBD1 16 TRBV10-1 CASSDFRTGGQETQYF TGCGCCAGCAGTGATTTTCGGACAGGGGGACAAGAGACCCAGTACTTC
few TRBJ2-7 TRBD1 16 TRBV2 CASSGVWAGGSYEQYF TGTGCCAGCAGCGGCGTTTGGGCAGGGGGATCCTACGAGCAGTACTTC
once TRBJ2-7 NA 15 TRBV5-1 CASSLAVGQPYEQYF TGCGCCAGCAGCTTGGCCGTTGGGCAACCCTACGAGCAGTACTTC
NA TRBJ2-5 NA 14 TRBV5-1 CASSLGEGQETQYF TGCGCCAGCAGCTTGGGCGAGGGCCAAGAGACCCAGTACTTC
NA TRBJ2-3 NA 14 TRBV7-9 CASSLDSYTDTQYF TGTGCCAGCAGCTTAGACTCCTACACAGATACGCAGTATTTT
NA TRBJ2-1 TRBD2 17 TRBV19 CASSTRQRGPSYNEQFF TGTGCCAGTAGTACCCGACAGCGGGGGCCATCCTACAATGAGCAGTTCTTC
NA TRBJ1-1 NA 15 TRBV28 CASSFYPSRNTEAFF TGTGCCAGCAGTTTTTATCCTTCCCGGAACACTGAAGCTTTCTTT
NA TRBJ1-6 NA 12 TRBV6-5 CASSSGSSPLHF TGTGCCAGCAGTTCAGGGTCTTCACCCCTCCACTTT
NA TRBJ2-3 NA 13 TRBV7-2 CASSPGGPDTQYF TGTGCCAGCAGCCCGGGGGGCCCAGATACGCAGTATTTT
NA TRBJ2-1 TRBD1 15 TRBV7-3 CASSLPGQGTNEQFF TGTGCCAGCAGCCTCCCGGGACAGGGTACCAATGAGCAGTTCTTC
NA TRBJ2-5 NA 14 TRBV30 CAVGGRPSKETQYF TGTGCCGTCGGGGGACGTCCGTCTAAGGAGACCCAGTACTTC
NA TRBJ2-2 NA 14 TRBV6-6 CASTQGMGTGELFF TGTGCCAGCACCCAGGGTATGGGAACCGGGGAGCTGTTTTTT
NA TRBJ2-1 TRBD2 15 TRBV9 CASSVVAGSYNEQFF TGTGCCAGCAGCGTAGTAGCGGGATCCTACAATGAGCAGTTCTTC
NA TRBJ2-5 TRBD2 17 TRBV27 CASSRQTSGGALETQYF TGTGCCAGCAGCCGACAGACTAGCGGGGGGGCCCTAGAGACCCAGTACTTC
NA TRBJ2-5 NA 14 TRBV10-3 CAISESVQQETQYF TGTGCCATCAGTGAGTCGGTACAGCAAGAGACCCAGTACTTC
NA TRBJ1-6 NA 16 TRBV7-9 CASSSSVFSYNSPLHF TGTGCCAGCAGCTCCTCGGTTTTCTCCTATAATTCACCCCTCCACTTT